Listed below are T cell receptor beta chains from one sample, sequenced in a study of blood T cell repertoires in COVID-19. TCRdb keeps only in-frame clones here, not all; method: immunoSEQ multiplex PCR. The sample contains 150,000 or so clones, approximately 88% of which appear only once. Sequenced input: peripheral blood. The receptors originated from a human donor in a cohort sampled during active COVID-19. The CDR3 runs from the conserved cysteine through the conserved F or W. D genes are given only for firm matches.

v_gene,j_gene,d_gene,CDR3nt,CDR3aa
TRBV4-2,TRBJ2-7,TRBD2,TGTGCCAGCAGCCAAGACTTGTTGGTAGCGGGAGACGAGCAGTACTTC,CASSQDLLVAGDEQYF
TRBV30,TRBJ2-1,NA,TGTGCCGGAACAGGCTACAATGAGCAGTTCTTC,CAGTGYNEQFF
TRBV19,TRBJ1-5,TRBD1,TGTGCCAGTAGATCGAGGGACAGCTATAGCAATCAGCCCCAGCATTTT,CASRSRDSYSNQPQHF
TRBV2,TRBJ1-2,TRBD1,TGTGCCAGCATCCCGGGACAGGGGACTAACTATGGCTACACCTTC,CASIPGQGTNYGYTF
TRBV29-1,TRBJ1-1,NA,TGCAGCGTTAGAGACACTGAAGCTTTCTTT,CSVRDTEAFF
TRBV18,TRBJ2-3,TRBD2,TGTGCCAGCTCACCACTGACTAGCGGGAGTCAGGATACGCAGTATTTT,CASSPLTSGSQDTQYF
TRBV18,TRBJ1-2,TRBD1,TGTGCCAGCTCACCAGACAGGGGGCCGGACTATGGCTACACCTTC,CASSPDRGPDYGYTF
TRBV2,TRBJ2-2,TRBD1,TGTGCCAGCAGTGAAGCCGGACAGGGGATTGGCGGGGAGCTGTTTTTT,CASSEAGQGIGGELFF
TRBV9,TRBJ2-3,TRBD2,TGTGCCAGCAGCGGACCAGCGGGATCGGGGACAGATACGCAGTATTTT,CASSGPAGSGTDTQYF
TRBV27,TRBJ2-7,TRBD2,TGTGCCAGCAGTTTAGCGGGAGGAACCTCCTACGAGCAGTACTTC,CASSLAGGTSYEQYF